This T cell receptor beta chain was sequenced during a study of Ad26.COV2.S vaccination and SARS-CoV-2 variants. CDR3 length: 16 amino acids. Per the germline V gene, CDR1 is LNHNV and CDR2 is YYDKDF (reference sequence). V was cut by 0 bases and J by 2 bases, with 13 bases left in between. Here immunoSEQ multiplex PCR was the method, and the copy in TCRdb shows in-frame clones only, minus some. The sample comprises 450,000 to 550,000 clones, roughly 89% of which are singletons, and 2% to 3% rests with the top ten. This clone was detected once. Indicated treatment: some 19 received Ad26.COV2.S at low or high dose, single or two shots; roughly five received placebo; per-sample allocation not given. Each sample was drawn 63 days after the first injection (of vaccine or placebo).

This material consisted of peripheral blood, taken in a trial of Ad26.COV2.S vaccine versus placebo. The sequence came from a person between 18 and 59 years old who received the Ad26.COV2.S COVID-19 vaccine or a placebo. The chain recombines TRBV15 with TRBJ1-2; no reliable D call. In DNA form, the CDR3 reads TGTGCCACCAGCAGAGATGGGGTGGGGTGGAACTATGGCTACACCTTC. It encodes CATSRDGVGWNYGYTF.